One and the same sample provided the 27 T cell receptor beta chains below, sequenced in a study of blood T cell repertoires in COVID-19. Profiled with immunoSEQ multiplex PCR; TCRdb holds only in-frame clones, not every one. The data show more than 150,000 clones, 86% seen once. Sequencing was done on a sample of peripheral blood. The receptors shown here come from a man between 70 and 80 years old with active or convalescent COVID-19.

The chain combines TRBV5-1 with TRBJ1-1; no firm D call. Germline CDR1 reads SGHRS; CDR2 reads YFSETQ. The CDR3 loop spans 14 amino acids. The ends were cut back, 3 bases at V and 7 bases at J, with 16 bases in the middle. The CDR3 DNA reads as TGCGCCAGCAGCTCGTTTATGGGCCAGGTTGAAGCTTTCTTT. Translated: CASSSFMGQVEAFF.

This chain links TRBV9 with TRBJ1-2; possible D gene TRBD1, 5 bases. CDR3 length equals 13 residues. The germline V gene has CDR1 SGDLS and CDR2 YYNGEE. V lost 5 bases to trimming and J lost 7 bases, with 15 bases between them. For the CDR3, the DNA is TGTGCCAGCAGTCCAGATGGGGCCCGTGGCTACACCTTC. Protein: CASSPDGARGYTF.

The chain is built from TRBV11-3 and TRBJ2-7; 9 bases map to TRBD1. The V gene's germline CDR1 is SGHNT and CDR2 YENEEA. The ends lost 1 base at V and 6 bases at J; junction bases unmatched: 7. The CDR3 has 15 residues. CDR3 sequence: CASSLVRDRVSEQYF. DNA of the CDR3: TGTGCCAGCAGCTTAGTGCGGGACAGGGTTAGCGAGCAGTACTTC.

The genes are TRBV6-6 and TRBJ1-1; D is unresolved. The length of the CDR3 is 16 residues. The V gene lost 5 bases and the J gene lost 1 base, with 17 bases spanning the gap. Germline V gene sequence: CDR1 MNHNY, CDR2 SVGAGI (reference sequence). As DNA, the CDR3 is TGTGCCAGCAGTAACGAGGGCCAGCCTCAGAACACTGAAGCTTTCTTT. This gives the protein CASSNEGQPQNTEAFF.

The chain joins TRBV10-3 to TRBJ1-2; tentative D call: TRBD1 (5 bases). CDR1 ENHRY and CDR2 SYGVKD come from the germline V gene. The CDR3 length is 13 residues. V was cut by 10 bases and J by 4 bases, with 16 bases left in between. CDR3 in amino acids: CATAGRLGYGYTF. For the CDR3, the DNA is TGTGCCACCGCGGGGCGCCTCGGCTATGGCTACACCTTC.

The CDR3 DNA follows: TGTGCCAGCAGTTTACAGGGGGCAGGCCAGCCCCAGCATTTT. Translation gives CASSLQGAGQPQHF. The chain combines TRBV28 with TRBJ1-5; TRBD1 aligns across 8 bases. The J segment lost 7 bases and the V segment lost 2 bases, leaving 4 bases of the junction unmatched. The length of the CDR3 is 14 residues. Germline V gene sequence: CDR1 MDHEN, CDR2 SYDVKM.

The DNA of the CDR3 is TGTGCCAGCTCACCCGCGGCGGGGCGTAATTCACCCCTCCACTTT. It is translated as CASSPAAGRNSPLHF. The V and J genes are TRBV18 and TRBJ1-6; D is possibly TRBD1 (5 bases). The CDR3 is 15 amino acids. Trimming took off 3 bases at V and 6 bases at J, with 12 bases between the two ends. From germline, CDR1 is KGHSH and CDR2 LQKENI.

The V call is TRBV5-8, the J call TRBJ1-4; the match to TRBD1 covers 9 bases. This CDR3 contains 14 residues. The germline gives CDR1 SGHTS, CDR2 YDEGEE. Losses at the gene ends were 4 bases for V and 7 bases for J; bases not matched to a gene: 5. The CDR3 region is CASSLGQGGEKLFF. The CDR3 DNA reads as TGTGCCAGCAGCCTGGGACAGGGAGGTGAAAAACTGTTTTTT.

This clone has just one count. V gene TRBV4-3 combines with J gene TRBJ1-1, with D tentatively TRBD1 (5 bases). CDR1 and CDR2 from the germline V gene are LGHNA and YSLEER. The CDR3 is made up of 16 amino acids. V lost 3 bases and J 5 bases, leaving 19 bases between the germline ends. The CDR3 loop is CASSQRQGSFRTEAFF. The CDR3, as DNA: TGCGCCAGCAGCCAGCGGCAGGGAAGTTTTAGAACTGAAGCTTTCTTT.

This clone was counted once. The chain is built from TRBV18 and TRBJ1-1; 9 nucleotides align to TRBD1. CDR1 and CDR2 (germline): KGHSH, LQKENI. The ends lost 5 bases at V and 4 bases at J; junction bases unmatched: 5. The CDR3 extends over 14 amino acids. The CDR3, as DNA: TGTGCCAGCTCATCCGGACAGGGGAGCACTGAAGCTTTCTTT. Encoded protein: CASSSGQGSTEAFF.

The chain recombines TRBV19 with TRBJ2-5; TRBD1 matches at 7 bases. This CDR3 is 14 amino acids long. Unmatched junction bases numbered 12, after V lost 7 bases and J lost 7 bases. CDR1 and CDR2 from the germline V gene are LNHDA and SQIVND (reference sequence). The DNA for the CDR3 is TGTGCCAGTACCATAGGGGGCGGAGATGGGACCCAGTACTTC. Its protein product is CASTIGGGDGTQYF.

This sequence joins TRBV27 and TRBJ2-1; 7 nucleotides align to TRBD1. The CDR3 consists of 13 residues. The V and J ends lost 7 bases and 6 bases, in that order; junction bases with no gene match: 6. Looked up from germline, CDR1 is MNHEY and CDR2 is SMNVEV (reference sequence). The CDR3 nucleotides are TGTGCCAGCAAATTAACAGGGGCCAATGAGCAGTTCTTC. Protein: CASKLTGANEQFF.

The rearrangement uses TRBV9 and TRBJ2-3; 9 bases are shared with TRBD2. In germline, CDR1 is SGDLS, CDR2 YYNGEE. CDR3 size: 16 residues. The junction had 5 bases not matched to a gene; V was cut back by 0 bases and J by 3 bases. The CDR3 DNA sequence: TGTGCCAGCAGCGTAGAACTAGCGGGCCTGACAGATACGCAGTATTTT. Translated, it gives CASSVELAGLTDTQYF.

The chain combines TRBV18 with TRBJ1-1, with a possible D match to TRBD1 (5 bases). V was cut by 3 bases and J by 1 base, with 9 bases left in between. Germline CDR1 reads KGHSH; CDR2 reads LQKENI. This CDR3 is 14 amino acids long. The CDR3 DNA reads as TGTGCCAGCTCACCCCTGACAGAGAACACTGAAGCTTTCTTT. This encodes CASSPLTENTEAFF.

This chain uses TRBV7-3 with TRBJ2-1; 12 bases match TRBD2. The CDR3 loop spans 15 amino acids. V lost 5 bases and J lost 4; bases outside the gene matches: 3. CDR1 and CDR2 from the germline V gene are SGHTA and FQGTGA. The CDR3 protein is CASSAGLAGYNEQFF. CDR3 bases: TGTGCCAGCAGCGCAGGACTAGCGGGGTACAATGAGCAGTTCTTC. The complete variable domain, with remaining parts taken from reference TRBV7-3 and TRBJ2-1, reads GAGVSQTPSNKVTEKGKYVELRCDPISGHTALYWYRQSLGQGPEFLIYFQGTGAADDSGLPNDRFFAVRPEGSVSTLKIQRTERGDSAVYLCASSAGLAGYNEQFFGPGTRLTVL.

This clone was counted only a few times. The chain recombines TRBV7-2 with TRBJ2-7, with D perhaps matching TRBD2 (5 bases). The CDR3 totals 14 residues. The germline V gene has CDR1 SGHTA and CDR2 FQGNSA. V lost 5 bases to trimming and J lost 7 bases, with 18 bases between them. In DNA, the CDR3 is TGTGCCAGCAGCCCAGGACTGGAACTGGGGGAGCAGTACTTC. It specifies CASSPGLELGEQYF.

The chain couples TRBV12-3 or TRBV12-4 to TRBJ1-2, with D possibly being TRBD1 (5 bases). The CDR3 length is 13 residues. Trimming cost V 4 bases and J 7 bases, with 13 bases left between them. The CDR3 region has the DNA TGTGCCAGCAGTTCGGGGGTTAATAGTGGCTACACCTTC. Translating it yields CASSSGVNSGYTF.

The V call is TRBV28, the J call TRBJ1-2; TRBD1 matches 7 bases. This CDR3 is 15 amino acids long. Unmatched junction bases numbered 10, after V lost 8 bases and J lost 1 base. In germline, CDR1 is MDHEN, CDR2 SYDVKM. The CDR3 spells CASVFRQGINYGYTF. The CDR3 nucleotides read TGTGCCAGCGTATTTCGACAGGGAATTAACTATGGCTACACCTTC.

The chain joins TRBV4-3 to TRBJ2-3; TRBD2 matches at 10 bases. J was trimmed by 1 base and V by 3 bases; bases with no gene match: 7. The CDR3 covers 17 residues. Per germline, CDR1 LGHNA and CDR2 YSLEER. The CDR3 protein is CASSQGILAGGTDTQYF. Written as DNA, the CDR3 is TGCGCCAGCAGCCAGGGGATCCTAGCGGGGGGCACAGATACGCAGTATTTT.

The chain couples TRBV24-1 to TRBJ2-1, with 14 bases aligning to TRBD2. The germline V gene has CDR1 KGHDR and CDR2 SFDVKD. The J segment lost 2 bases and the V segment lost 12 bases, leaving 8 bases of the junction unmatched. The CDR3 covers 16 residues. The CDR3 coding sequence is TGTGCCGTCGGGACTAGCGGGAGTTCAGCCTACAATGAGCAGTTCTTC. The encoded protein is CAVGTSGSSAYNEQFF.

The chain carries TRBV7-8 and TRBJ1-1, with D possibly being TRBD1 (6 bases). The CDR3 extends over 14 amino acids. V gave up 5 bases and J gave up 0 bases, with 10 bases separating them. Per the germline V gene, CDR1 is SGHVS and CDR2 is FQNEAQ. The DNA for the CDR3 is TGTGCCAGCAGCGCTTACAGGGTGAACACTGAAGCTTTCTTT. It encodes CASSAYRVNTEAFF.

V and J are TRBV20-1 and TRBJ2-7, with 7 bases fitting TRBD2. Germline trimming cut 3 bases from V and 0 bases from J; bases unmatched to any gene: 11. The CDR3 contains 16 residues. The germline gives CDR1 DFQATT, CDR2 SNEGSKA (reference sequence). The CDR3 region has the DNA TGCAGTGCTAGTTCCCCTAGCGGAAGGCGCTCCTACGAGCAGTACTTC. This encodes CSASSPSGRRSYEQYF.

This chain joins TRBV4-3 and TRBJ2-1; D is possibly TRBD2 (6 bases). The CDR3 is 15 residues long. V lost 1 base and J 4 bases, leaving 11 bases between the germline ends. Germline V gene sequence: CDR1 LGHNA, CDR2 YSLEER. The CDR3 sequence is CASSQAFGGYNEQFF. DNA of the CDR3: TGCGCCAGCAGCCAAGCTTTCGGGGGATACAATGAGCAGTTCTTC.

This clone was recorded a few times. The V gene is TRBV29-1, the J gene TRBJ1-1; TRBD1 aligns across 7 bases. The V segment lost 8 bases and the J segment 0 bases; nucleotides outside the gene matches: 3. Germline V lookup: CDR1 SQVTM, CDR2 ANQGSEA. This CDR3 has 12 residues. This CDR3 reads CSIRGLNTEAFF. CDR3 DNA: TGCAGCATTAGGGGGCTGAACACTGAAGCTTTCTTT.

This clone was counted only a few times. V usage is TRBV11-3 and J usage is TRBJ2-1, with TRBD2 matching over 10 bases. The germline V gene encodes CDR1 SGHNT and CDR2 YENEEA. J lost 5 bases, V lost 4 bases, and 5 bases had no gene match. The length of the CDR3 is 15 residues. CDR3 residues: CASSWGTSANNEQFF. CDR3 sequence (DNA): TGTGCCAGCAGCTGGGGGACTAGCGCGAACAATGAGCAGTTCTTC. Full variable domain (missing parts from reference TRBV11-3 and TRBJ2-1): EAGVVQSPRYKIIEKKQPVAFWCNPISGHNTLYWYLQNLGQGPELLIRYENEEAVDDSQLPKDRFSAERLKGVDSTLKIQPAELGDSAVYLCASSWGTSANNEQFFGPGTRLTVL.

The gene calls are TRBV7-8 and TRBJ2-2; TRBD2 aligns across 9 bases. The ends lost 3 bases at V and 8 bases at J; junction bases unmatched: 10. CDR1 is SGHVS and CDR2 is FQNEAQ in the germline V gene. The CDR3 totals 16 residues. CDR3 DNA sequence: TGTGCCAGCAGCTTGGGAGTAGCGGGAGTATCGGGGGAGCTGTTTTTT. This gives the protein CASSLGVAGVSGELFF.

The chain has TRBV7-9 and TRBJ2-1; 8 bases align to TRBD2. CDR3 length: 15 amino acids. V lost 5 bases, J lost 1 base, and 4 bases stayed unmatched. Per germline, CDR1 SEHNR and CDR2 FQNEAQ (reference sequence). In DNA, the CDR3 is TGTGCCAGCAGCCCGCGGGAGGAGTCCTACAATGAGCAGTTCTTC. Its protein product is CASSPREESYNEQFF. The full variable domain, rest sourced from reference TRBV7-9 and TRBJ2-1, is DTGVSQNPRHKITKRGQNVTFRCDPISEHNRLYWYRQTLGQGPEFLTYFQNEAQLEKSRLLSDRFSAERPKGSFSTLEIQRTEQGDSAMYLCASSPREESYNEQFFGPGTRLTVL.